The 23 T cell receptor beta chains below all came from one sample that was sequenced in a study of CD8 T cells in Susac syndrome. Random hexamers served to reverse transcribe roughly 0.5 to 1 ug RNA. Via MiXCR, TCRdb re-called the immunoSEQ multiplex PCR reads, giving one row per CDR3 protein. This table holds roughly 130,000 distinct CDR3 sequences, about 95% found once. The sample taken for sequencing was CD8+ T cells from PBMCs. All receptors come from a human donor with Susac syndrome.

This clonotype came up once. J is TRBJ2-2 and V is TRBV19; D call uncertain. Germline CDR1 reads LNHDA; CDR2 reads SQIVND (reference sequence). Trimming removed 0 bases at V and 2 bases at J, with 7 bases between. This CDR3 comprises 15 residues. CDR3 amino acids: CASSIEGFNTGELFF. CDR3 coding DNA: TGTGCCAGTAGTATAGAAGGTTTTAACACCGGGGAGCTGTTTTTT.

The V gene is TRBV15, the J gene TRBJ2-2; D might be TRBD2 (5 bases). Trimming cost V 5 bases and J 0 bases, with 10 bases left between them. The CDR3 totals 15 residues. Germline assignment: CDR1 LNHNV and CDR2 YYDKDF (reference sequence). The CDR3 DNA reads TGTGCCACCAGCGGCTCGCGGGCGAACACCGGGGAGCTGTTTTTT. It yields the protein CATSGSRANTGELFF.

The chain employs TRBV5-1 and TRBJ2-7; TRBD1 matches at 7 bases. Per the germline V gene, CDR1 is SGHRS and CDR2 is YFSETQ. Trimming took 2 bases from V and 0 from J; bases not matched to a gene: 2. The CDR3 is 14 residues long. Here the CDR3 reads CASSFGDSSYEQYF. The CDR3 DNA is TGCGCCAGCAGCTTTGGGGACAGCTCCTACGAGCAGTACTTC.

The genes are TRBV13 and TRBJ2-1; TRBD2 agrees at 9 bases. Germline CDR1 reads PRHDT; CDR2 reads FYEKMQ (reference sequence). The CDR3 has 15 residues. V shed 8 bases and J 0 bases; nucleotides not matched to a gene: 5. DNA for the CDR3: TGTGCCAGCGTCGCGGGGGGGGTCTCCTACAATGAGCAGTTCTTC. As protein: CASVAGGVSYNEQFF.

CDR3 loop: CASSTWTGPSNYGYTF. In DNA form, the CDR3 reads TGCGCCAGCAGCACCTGGACGGGCCCCTCTAACTATGGCTACACCTTC. The gene calls are TRBV5-1 and TRBJ1-2; D gene ambiguous. The V end was cut by 4 bases, the J end by 0 bases, with 16 bases between. In germline, CDR1 is SGHRS, CDR2 YFSETQ. The CDR3 loop spans 16 amino acids.

The V call is TRBV5-4, the J call TRBJ2-7; D is undetermined. CDR3 size: 14 residues. The germline V gene encodes CDR1 SGHNT and CDR2 YYREEE (reference sequence). V was trimmed by 0 bases and J by 4 bases, leaving 11 bases between them. Here the CDR3 reads CASSLGPRVYEQYF. The CDR3 region has the DNA TGTGCCAGCAGCTTGGGTCCGCGCGTTTACGAGCAGTACTTC.

The gene calls are TRBV10-2 and TRBJ1-1; 7 positions agree with TRBD1. CDR3 length equals 11 residues. Looked up from germline, CDR1 is WSHSY and CDR2 is SAAADI. V was clipped by 6 bases and J by 8 bases; unmatched bases: 3. The CDR3 loop is CASRGDSEAFF. In DNA form, the CDR3 reads TGCGCCAGCAGGGGGGACAGCGAAGCTTTCTTT.

The chain joins TRBV29-1 to TRBJ2-1, with TRBD2 identical over 11 bases. This CDR3 is 15 amino acids long. V lost 6 bases and J lost 9; bases outside the gene matches: 13. Germline CDR1 SQVTM, CDR2 ANQGSEA. CDR3 loop: CSVRSGTSGTGEQFF. CDR3 nucleotide sequence: TGCAGCGTCCGTTCCGGGACTAGCGGAACTGGTGAGCAGTTCTTC.

The V call is TRBV12-3 or TRBV12-4, the J call TRBJ2-3, with TRBD2 matching over 8 bases. Unmatched junction bases numbered 9, after V lost 4 bases and J lost 3 bases. There are 16 residues in the CDR3. The CDR3 nucleotides read TGTGCCAGCAGTTCGAGCATAGCGGGGTTGACAGATACGCAGTATTTT. It codes for CASSSSIAGLTDTQYF.

This chain connects TRBV2 to TRBJ2-7, with 10 bases lining up with TRBD1. Trimming removed 6 bases from V and 13 bases from J; junction bases left unmatched: 6. CDR3 length: 11 residues. CDR1 is SNHLY, CDR2 FYNNEI, per germline. CDR3 in amino acids: CASRKGTGDYF. CDR3 bases: TGTGCCAGCAGGAAAGGGACAGGGGATTACTTC.

The chain uses TRBV29-1 and TRBJ1-2; D is unclear. Germline assignment: CDR1 SQVTM and CDR2 ANQGSEA. CDR3 length equals 11 residues. V shed 6 bases and J shed 2 bases, with 7 bases lying between them. CDR3 loop: CSVATNYGYTF. As DNA, the CDR3 is TGCAGCGTCGCCACAAACTATGGCTACACCTTC.

The chain joins TRBV12-3 or TRBV12-4 to TRBJ1-2; 7 bases fit TRBD1. V dropped 3 bases and J dropped 8; count of bases not matched to a gene: 9. The CDR3 has 14 residues. The CDR3 nucleotides read TGTGCCAGCAGTTTTACAGGGGATCAGTTCGGCTACACCTTC. Translating gives CASSFTGDQFGYTF.

This clonotype appeared a single time. This rearrangement joins TRBV12-3 or TRBV12-4 to TRBJ1-2; possible D gene TRBD1, 6 bases. This CDR3 has 14 amino acids. Trimming stripped 3 bases from V and 7 bases from J, with 15 bases between. The CDR3 region is CASSFGGLLGGYTF. CDR3 sequence (DNA): TGTGCCAGCAGTTTCGGGGGCCTTTTGGGTGGCTACACCTTC.

The J gene is TRBJ1-5, the V gene TRBV6-2 or TRBV6-3, with TRBD1 matching 8 bases. Germline values: CDR1 MNHEY, CDR2 SVGEGT. V lost 5 bases to trimming and J lost 4 bases; unmatched junction nucleotides: 10. CDR3 length: 16 amino acids. CDR3 DNA sequence: TGTGCCAGCAGTCCAATACTACAGGGGGAAAATCAGCCCCAGCATTTT. Its translation: CASSPILQGENQPQHF.

V usage is TRBV4-1 and J usage is TRBJ2-1, with 8 bases identical to TRBD1. From germline, CDR1 is MGHRA and CDR2 YSYEKL. The CDR3 spans 15 residues. Trimming took 6 bases from V and 2 from J; bases not matched to a gene: 6. This chain's CDR3 is CASSYGQGTYNEQFF. CDR3 DNA sequence: TGCGCCAGCAGTTACGGACAGGGAACCTACAATGAGCAGTTCTTC.

This chain joins TRBV6-1 and TRBJ1-2; D gene uncertain. The germline V gene has CDR1 MNHNS and CDR2 SASEGT. The V end was cut by 7 bases, the J end by 1 base, with 10 bases between. The CDR3 length is 13 residues. This CDR3 is CASTRTINYGYTF. The CDR3 nucleotides read TGTGCCAGCACCCGGACCATTAACTATGGCTACACCTTC.

The J gene is TRBJ2-5, the V gene TRBV7-9; D is possibly TRBD1 or TRBD2 (7 bases each). Looked up from germline, CDR1 is SEHNR and CDR2 is FQNEAQ (reference sequence). The CDR3 runs to 15 residues. Trimming shortened V by 5 bases and J by 4 bases, and 17 bases separated the two germline ends. CDR3: CASSGPTGRGETQYF. The CDR3 region has the DNA TGTGCCAGCAGCGGACCGACAGGGAGGGGAGAGACCCAGTACTTC.

This clonotype was seen a single time. This chain uses TRBV20-1 with TRBJ2-1; D is undetermined. The germline V gene encodes CDR1 DFQATT and CDR2 SNEGSKA (reference sequence). The CDR3 spans 14 residues. V was shortened by 4 bases and J by 8 bases, with 18 bases between the two germline ends. DNA for the CDR3: TGCAGTGCTAAGACGGACCTAGGAATCCATGAGCAGTTCTTC. Residues: CSAKTDLGIHEQFF.

The CDR3 DNA reads as TGTGCCAGCAGTGATTTCGGGGTCAGAGTAAACAATGAGCAGTTCTTC. Its protein is CASSDFGVRVNNEQFF. The chain links TRBV2 to TRBJ2-1; perhaps TRBD2 as D (5 bases). The V gene's germline CDR1 is SNHLY and CDR2 FYNNEI. The CDR3 is 16 residues long. Trimming removed 3 bases from V and 5 bases from J, with 17 bases in between.

This clonotype was observed a few times. This chain joins TRBV7-2 and TRBJ2-5; 9 positions match TRBD1. The trim removed 3 bases at V and 2 bases at J, leaving 1 base unmatched. This CDR3 comprises 14 residues. The germline gives CDR1 SGHTA, CDR2 FQGNSA. The CDR3 here is CASSFGQGQETQYF. The CDR3 nucleotides read TGTGCCAGCAGCTTTGGACAGGGGCAAGAGACCCAGTACTTC.

This clonotype was observed a single time. The chain combines TRBV6-6 with TRBJ2-2; D is unclear. Trimming shortened V by 0 bases and J by 6 bases, and 5 bases separated the two germline ends. This CDR3 is built from 13 residues. Germline V lookup: CDR1 MNHNY, CDR2 SVGAGI (reference sequence). CDR3 in amino acids: CASSYSNPGELFF. CDR3 bases: TGTGCCAGCAGTTACTCGAATCCCGGGGAGCTGTTTTTT.

The V call is TRBV4-3, the J call TRBJ2-4, with D possibly matching TRBD2 (6 bases). CDR1 and CDR2 from the germline V gene are LGHNA and YSLEER. The CDR3 spans 11 residues. V lost 8 bases, J lost 10 bases, and 12 bases lay in between. CDR3 loop: CASSSGGIQYF. In nucleotides, the CDR3 is TGCGCCAGCTCGTCCGGGGGTATTCAGTACTTC.

The CDR3 sequence is CASSFELGGGINEQYF. CDR3 DNA: TGTGCCAGCAGCTTCGAGCTCGGGGGAGGGATCAACGAGCAGTACTTC. This rearrangement joins TRBV5-6 to TRBJ2-7, with 7 bases identical to TRBD2. This CDR3 has 16 amino acids. V lost 2 bases, J lost 5 bases, and 13 bases stayed unmatched. The germline V gene has CDR1 SGHDT and CDR2 YYEEEE.